This T cell receptor (beta chain) appears in the sequencing data of a study of blood T cell repertoires in COVID-19. The overall study: Material from acute and convalescent COVID-19 was sourced from the United States, Italy and Spain. T cells, B-cell-depleted T cells, or PBMCs provided the cDNA or gDNA that served as material.

The CDR3 spans 13 residues. Losses at the gene ends were 8 bases for V and 5 bases for J; bases not matched to a gene: 7. Germline-derived CDR1 and CDR2 are MNHNY and SVGAGI (reference sequence). In the original processing: Reference gene primer amplification yielded estimated nucleated cell counts. Repertoires were generated with immunoSEQ multiplex PCR, while TCRdb's copy carries only in-frame clones and drops some. From that table come the V and J calls and clone size; the DNA was used to work out D and trimming. The profile shows over 200,000 clones, 80% of them singletons. Sequencing was done on a sample of peripheral blood. V and J are TRBV6-6 and TRBJ2-7, with 9 bases that match TRBD1. The clonotype comes from a human donor in a cohort sampled during active COVID-19. This CDR3 is CASLGTGPHEQYF. The DNA of the CDR3 is TGTGCCAGCTTAGGGACAGGGCCCCACGAGCAGTACTTC.